This T cell receptor (beta chain) comes out of a study of cytotoxic CD8 clonotypes in ibrutinib-treated CLL. As for the study in general: Averaging across samples gave approximately 270,000 productive templates and more than 80,000 productive rearrangements. Overall study findings and caveats: Clonality went up at the time of ibrutinib response, stayed stable in sustained remission, and later dropped back toward its baseline level at progression. Sustained-remission patients were sampled at different times than progressing patients were.

As to this clone: What it binds is unknown.

T cells were sequenced at a targeted depth of 1 in 200,000 to 1 in 1 million. TCRdb's copy holds only in-frame clones and misses some; the assay was immunoSEQ multiplex PCR. The table has 150,000 or so clones, 80% to 90% seen once; the top ten hold roughly 2%. Germline CDR1 reads SGHRS; CDR2 reads YFSETQ. The CDR3 is made up of 15 amino acids. V gave up 2 bases and J gave up 2 bases, with 14 bases separating them. The starting material was PBMCs, obtained after 24 months of ibrutinib treatment. The chain employs TRBV5-1 and TRBJ2-7, with a possible D match to TRBD1 (6 bases). The TCR sequence derives from a human donor with chronic lymphocytic leukemia. CDR3 sequence reads: CASSFQDRSPYEQYF. The CDR3 DNA follows: TGCGCCAGCAGCTTTCAAGACAGGTCCCCCTACGAGCAGTACTTC.